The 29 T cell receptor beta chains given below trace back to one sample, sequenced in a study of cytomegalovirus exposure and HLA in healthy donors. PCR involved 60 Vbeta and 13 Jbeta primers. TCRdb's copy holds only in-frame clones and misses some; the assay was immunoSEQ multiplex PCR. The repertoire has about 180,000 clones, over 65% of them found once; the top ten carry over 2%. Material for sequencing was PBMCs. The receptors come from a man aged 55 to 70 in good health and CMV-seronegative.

CDR3 protein: CASSLVLTSGRARQFF. The CDR3 DNA reads as TGTGCCAGCAGCTTAGTCCTAACTAGCGGGAGGGCGCGGCAGTTCTTC. This rearrangement joins TRBV11-2 to TRBJ2-1; 13 positions agree with TRBD2. In germline, CDR1 is SGHAT, CDR2 FQNNGV. CDR3 length equals 16 residues. The junction had 9 bases not matched to a gene; V was cut back by 1 base and J by 12 bases.

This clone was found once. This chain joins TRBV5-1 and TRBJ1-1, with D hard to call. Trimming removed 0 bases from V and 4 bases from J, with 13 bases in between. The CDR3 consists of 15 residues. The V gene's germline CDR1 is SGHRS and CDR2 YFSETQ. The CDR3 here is CASSLDVGESTEAFF. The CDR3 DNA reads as TGCGCCAGCAGCTTGGATGTAGGAGAGAGCACTGAAGCTTTCTTT.

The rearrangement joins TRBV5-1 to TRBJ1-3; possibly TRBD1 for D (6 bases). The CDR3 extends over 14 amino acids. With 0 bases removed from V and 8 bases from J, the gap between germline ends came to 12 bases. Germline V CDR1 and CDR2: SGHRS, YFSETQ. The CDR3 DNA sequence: TGCGCCAGCAGCTTGGACAGGGCCCCAGACACCATATATTTT. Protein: CASSLDRAPDTIYF.

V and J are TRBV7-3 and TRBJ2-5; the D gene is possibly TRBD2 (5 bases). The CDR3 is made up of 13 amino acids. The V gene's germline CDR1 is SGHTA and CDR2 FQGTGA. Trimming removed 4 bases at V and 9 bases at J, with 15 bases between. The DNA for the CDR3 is TGTGCCAGCAGCTCCGGGGTGGGTTCCCCCCAGTACTTC. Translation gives CASSSGVGSPQYF.

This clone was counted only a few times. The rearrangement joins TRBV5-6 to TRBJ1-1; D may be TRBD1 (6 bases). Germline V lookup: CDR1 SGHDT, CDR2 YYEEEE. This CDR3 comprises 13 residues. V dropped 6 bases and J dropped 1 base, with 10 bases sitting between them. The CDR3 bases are TGTGCCAGCACCACAGGGACGAACACTGAAGCTTTCTTT. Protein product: CASTTGTNTEAFF.

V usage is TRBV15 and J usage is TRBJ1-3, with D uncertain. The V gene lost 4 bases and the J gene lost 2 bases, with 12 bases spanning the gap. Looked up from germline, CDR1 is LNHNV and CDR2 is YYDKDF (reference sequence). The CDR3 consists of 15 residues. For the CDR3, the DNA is TGTGCCACCAGCAACCCGGGGAGGCCTGGAAACACCATATATTTT. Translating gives CATSNPGRPGNTIYF. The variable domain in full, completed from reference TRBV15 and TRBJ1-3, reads DAMVIQNPRYQVTQFGKPVTLSCSQTLNHNVMYWYQQKSSQAPKLLFHYYDKDFNNEADTPDNFQSRRPNTSFCFLDIRSPGLGDTAMYLCATSNPGRPGNTIYFGEGSWLTVV.

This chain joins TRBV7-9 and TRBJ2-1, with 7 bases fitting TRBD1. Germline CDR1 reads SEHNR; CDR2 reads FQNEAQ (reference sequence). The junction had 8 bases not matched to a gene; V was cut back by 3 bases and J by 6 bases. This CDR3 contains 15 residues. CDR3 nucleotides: TGTGCCAGCAGCTTCAGACAGGGCCCTCCCAATGAGCAGTTCTTC. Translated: CASSFRQGPPNEQFF. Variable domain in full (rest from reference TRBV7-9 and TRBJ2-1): DTGVSQNPRHKITKRGQNVTFRCDPISEHNRLYWYRQTLGQGPEFLTYFQNEAQLEKSRLLSDRFSAERPKGSFSTLEIQRTEQGDSAMYLCASSFRQGPPNEQFFGPGTRLTVL.

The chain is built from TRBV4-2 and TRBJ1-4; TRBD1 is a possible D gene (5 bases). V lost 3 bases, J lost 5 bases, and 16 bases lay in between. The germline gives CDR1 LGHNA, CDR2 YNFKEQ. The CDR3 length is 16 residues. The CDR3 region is CASSQTGGRSNEKLFF. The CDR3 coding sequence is TGTGCCAGCAGCCAGACCGGGGGAAGGTCGAATGAAAAACTGTTTTTT.

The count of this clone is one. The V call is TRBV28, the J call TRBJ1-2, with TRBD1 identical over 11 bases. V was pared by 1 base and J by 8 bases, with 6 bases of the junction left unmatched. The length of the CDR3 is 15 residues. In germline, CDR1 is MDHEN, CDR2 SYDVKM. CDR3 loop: CASSLSGQGALGYTF. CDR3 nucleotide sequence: TGTGCCAGCAGTTTATCCGGACAGGGGGCATTGGGCTACACCTTC.

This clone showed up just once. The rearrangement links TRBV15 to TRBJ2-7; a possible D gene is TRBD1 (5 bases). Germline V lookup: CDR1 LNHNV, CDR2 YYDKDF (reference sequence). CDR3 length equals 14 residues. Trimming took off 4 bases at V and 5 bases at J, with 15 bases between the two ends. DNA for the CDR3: TGTGCCACCAGCATCGCCCGCAGGGTCCACGAGCAGTACTTC. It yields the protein CATSIARRVHEQYF.

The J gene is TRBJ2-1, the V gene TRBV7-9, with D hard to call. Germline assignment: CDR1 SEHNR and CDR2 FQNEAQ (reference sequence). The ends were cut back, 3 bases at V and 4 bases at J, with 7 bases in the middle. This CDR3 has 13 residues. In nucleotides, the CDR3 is TGTGCCAGCAGCTTGACTCGGTACAATGAGCAGTTCTTC. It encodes CASSLTRYNEQFF.

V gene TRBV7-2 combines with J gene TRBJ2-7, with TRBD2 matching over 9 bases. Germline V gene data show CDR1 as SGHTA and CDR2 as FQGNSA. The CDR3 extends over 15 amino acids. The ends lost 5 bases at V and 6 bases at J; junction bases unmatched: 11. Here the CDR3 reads CASSLRGSGSSEQYF. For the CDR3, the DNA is TGTGCCAGCAGCCTCCGGGGTAGCGGGAGTAGCGAGCAGTACTTC.

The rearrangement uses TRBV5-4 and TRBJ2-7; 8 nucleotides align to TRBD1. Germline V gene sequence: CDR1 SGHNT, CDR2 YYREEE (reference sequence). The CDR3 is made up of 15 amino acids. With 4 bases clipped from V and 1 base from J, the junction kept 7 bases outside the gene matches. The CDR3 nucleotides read TGTGCCAGCAGCACCGACAGGGGAACGTCCTACGAGCAGTACTTC. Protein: CASSTDRGTSYEQYF.

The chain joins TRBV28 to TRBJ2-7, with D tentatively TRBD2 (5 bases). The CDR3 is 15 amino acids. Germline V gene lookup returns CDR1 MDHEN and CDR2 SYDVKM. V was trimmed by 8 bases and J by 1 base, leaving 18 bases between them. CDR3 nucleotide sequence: TGTGCCAGCGGGTCAGTTGGCAGCGGATCCTACGAGCAGTACTTC. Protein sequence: CASGSVGSGSYEQYF.

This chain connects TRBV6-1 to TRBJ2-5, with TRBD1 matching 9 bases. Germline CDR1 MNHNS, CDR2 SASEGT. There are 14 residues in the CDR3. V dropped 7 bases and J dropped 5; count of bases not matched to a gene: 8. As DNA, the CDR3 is TGTGCCAGCATCCTCGACAGGGGGAGGGAGACCCAGTACTTC. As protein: CASILDRGRETQYF.

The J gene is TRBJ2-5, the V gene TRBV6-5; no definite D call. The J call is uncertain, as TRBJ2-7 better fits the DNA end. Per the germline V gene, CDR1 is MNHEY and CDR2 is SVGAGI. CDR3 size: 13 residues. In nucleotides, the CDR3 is TGTGCCAGCAGTCTCGGGTCACCCTACGAGCAGTACTTC. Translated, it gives CASSLGSPYEQYF.

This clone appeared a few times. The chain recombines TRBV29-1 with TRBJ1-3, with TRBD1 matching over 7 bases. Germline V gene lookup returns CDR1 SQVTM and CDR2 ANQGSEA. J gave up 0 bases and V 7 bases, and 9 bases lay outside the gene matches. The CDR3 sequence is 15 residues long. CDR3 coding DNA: TGCAGCGCCCAGGGACAGCCCTACTCTGGAAACACCATATATTTT. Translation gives CSAQGQPYSGNTIYF. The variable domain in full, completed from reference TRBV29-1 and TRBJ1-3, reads SAVISQKPSRDICQRGTSLTIQCQVDSQVTMMFWYRQQPGQSLTLIATANQGSEATYESGFVIDKFPISRPNLTFSTLTVSNMSPEDSSIYLCSAQGQPYSGNTIYFGEGSWLTVV.

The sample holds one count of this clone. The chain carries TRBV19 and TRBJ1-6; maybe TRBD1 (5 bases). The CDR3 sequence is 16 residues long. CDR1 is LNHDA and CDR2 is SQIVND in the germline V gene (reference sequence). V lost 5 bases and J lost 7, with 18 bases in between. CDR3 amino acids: CASSLHRDSLNSPLHF. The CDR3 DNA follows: TGTGCCAGTAGTCTTCATCGGGACTCACTCAATTCACCCCTCCACTTT.

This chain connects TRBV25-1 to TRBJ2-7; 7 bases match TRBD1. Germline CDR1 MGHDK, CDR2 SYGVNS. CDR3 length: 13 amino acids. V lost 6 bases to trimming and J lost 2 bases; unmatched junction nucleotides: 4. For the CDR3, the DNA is TGTGCCAGCAGAAGGGACAGCGCCTACGAGCAGTACTTC. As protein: CASRRDSAYEQYF.

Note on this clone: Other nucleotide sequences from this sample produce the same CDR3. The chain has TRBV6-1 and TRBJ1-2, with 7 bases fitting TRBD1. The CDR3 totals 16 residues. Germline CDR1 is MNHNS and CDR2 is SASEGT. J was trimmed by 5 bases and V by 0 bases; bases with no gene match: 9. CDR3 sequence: CASSEALGQAGYGYTF. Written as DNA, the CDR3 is TGTGCCAGCAGTGAAGCGCTAGGACAGGCGGGATATGGCTACACCTTC.

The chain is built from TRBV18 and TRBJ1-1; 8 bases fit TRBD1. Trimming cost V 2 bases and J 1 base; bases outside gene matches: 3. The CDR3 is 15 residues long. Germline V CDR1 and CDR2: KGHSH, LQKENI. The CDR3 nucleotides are TGTGCCAGCTCACCATCGCAGGGGGCGAACACTGAAGCTTTCTTT. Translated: CASSPSQGANTEAFF.

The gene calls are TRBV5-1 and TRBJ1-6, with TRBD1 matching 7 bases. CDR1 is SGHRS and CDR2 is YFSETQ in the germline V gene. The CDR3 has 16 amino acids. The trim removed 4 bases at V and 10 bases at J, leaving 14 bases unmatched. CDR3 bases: TGCGCCAGCAGCCAAGCCCCAGGGGGAAAAGGATCACCCCTCCACTTT. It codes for CASSQAPGGKGSPLHF.

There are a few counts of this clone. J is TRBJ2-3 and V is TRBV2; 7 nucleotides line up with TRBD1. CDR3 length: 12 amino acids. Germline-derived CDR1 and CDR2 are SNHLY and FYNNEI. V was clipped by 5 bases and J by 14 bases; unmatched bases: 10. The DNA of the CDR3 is TGTGCCAGCAGTCGGGACAGCCAAAGTCCGTATTTT. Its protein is CASSRDSQSPYF.

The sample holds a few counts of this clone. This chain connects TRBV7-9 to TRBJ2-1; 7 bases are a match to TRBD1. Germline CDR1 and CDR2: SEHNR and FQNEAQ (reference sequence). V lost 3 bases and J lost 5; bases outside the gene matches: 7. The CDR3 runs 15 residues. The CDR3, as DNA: TGTGCCAGCAGCTTTGGTCAGGGGGTCAACAATGAGCAGTTCTTC. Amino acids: CASSFGQGVNNEQFF.

The CDR3 DNA follows: TGTGCCAGCAGCTTAACCCTAGCGGGAAGAACCTACGAGCAGTACTTC. This encodes CASSLTLAGRTYEQYF. This chain connects TRBV5-5 to TRBJ2-7; 9 positions match TRBD2. The CDR3 totals 16 residues. J lost 2 bases, V lost 2 bases, and 8 bases had no gene match. Per the germline V gene, CDR1 is SGHKS and CDR2 is YYEKEE (reference sequence).

CDR3 region: CASSQGDGQGQNTEAFF. In DNA form, the CDR3 reads TGTGCCAGCAGCCAAGGAGATGGTCAGGGGCAGAACACTGAAGCTTTCTTT. The chain carries TRBV4-2 and TRBJ1-1, with D perhaps TRBD1 (6 bases). Deletions cut 1 base from V and 1 base from J, with 16 bases between. The CDR3 length is 17 residues. Germline loops: CDR1 LGHNA, CDR2 YNFKEQ.

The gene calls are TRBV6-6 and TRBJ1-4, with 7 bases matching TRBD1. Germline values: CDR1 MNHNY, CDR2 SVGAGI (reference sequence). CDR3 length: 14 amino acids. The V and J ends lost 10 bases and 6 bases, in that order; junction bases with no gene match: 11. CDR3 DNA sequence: TGTGCCACCTCTCACAGGGGAAGGGATGAAAAACTGTTTTTT. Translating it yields CATSHRGRDEKLFF.

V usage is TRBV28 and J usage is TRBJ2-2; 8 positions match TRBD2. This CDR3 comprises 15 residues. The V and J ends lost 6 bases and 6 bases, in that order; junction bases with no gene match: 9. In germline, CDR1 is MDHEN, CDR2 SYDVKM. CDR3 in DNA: TGTGCCAGCAGCCTAGCGGGCTACCGTTCCGGGGAGCTGTTTTTT. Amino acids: CASSLAGYRSGELFF. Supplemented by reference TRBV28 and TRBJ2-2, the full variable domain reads DVKVTQSSRYLVKRTGEKVFLECVQDMDHENMFWYRQDPGLGLRLIYFSYDVKMKEKGDIPEGYSVSREKKERFSLILESASTNQTSMYLCASSLAGYRSGELFFGEGSRLTVL.

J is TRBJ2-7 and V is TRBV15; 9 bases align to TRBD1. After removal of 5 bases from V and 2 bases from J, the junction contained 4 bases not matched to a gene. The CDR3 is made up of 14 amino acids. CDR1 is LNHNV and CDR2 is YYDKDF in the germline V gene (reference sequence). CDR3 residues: CATSYGTGTYEQYF. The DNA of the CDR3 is TGTGCCACCAGCTATGGGACAGGGACCTACGAGCAGTACTTC.